This T cell receptor beta chain was sequenced during a study of shared clonotypes between healthy human individuals. In germline, CDR1 is SQVTM, CDR2 ANQGSEA. The CDR3 is 13 amino acids. V was clipped by 7 bases and J by 3 bases, with 13 bases between them. Splitting of CD4+ cells produced CD45RA+ naive and CD45RA-negative memory subsets. Assay: immunoSEQ multiplex PCR; the TCRdb copy retains only in-frame clones and omits some. This table has around 1.5 million clones, 95% to 99% appearing once. The chain has TRBV29-1 and TRBJ2-1; D may be TRBD1 (5 bases). This clonotype originated in a man aged 25 to 45 in good health. The sample was naive CD4+ T cells sorted from blood. Subset defined: CD45RA+ positively selected. The CDR3, as DNA: TGCAGCGCCGTGGGGCAGATCTACAATGAGCAGTTCTTC. It specifies CSAVGQIYNEQFF.